Reported below is one T cell receptor beta chain. Its antigen is still unknown. The data are from a study of T cell responses to AZD1222 COVID-19 vaccine. Overall study context: Recipients boosted at about 4 weeks or about 12 weeks are pooled. Study conclusions and caveats: Spike-specific TCR breadth rose after two AZD1222 doses, and depth rose as well. Mostly white British, mostly female donors; authors suggested clonal diversity may be underestimated.

The method was immunoSEQ multiplex PCR; TCRdb's version includes in-frame clones alone and lacks a portion of them. The sample comprises 82,000 or so clones, 90% to 95% of which are singletons, and roughly 5.6% rests with the top ten. V shed 5 bases, J shed 4 bases, and the junction held 13 bases outside the gene matches. The length of the CDR3 is 17 residues. The germline gives CDR1 LNHDA, CDR2 SQIVND (reference sequence). The V and J genes are TRBV19 and TRBJ2-3, with 9 bases identical to TRBD2. Sample: peripheral blood, taken on day 0 of AZD1222 vaccination. This TCR came from an adult in good health. CDR3 protein: CASSVGQGRGGADTQYF. The CDR3 DNA reads as TGTGCCAGTAGTGTCGGCCAAGGGCGGGGGGGAGCAGATACGCAGTATTTT.